This TCR beta chain was sequenced during a study of blood T cell repertoires in COVID-19. Germline loops: CDR1 SGHTA, CDR2 FQGNSA. The CDR3 is 17 residues long. V lost 0 bases to trimming and J lost 7 bases; unmatched junction nucleotides: 10. Repertoires were generated with immunoSEQ multiplex PCR, while TCRdb's copy carries only in-frame clones and drops some. Of around 390,000 clones listed, around 87% are singletons. Assignments of participants to cohorts depended upon their own reported clinical history. The TCR sequence derives from a woman in her fifties or sixties who had recovered from COVID-19. Sample: PBMCs or T cells enriched from blood (not recorded which). The V gene is TRBV7-2, the J gene TRBJ2-5; 11 nucleotides align to TRBD1. The CDR3 here is CASSLAKRTGGGVTQYF. As DNA, the CDR3 is TGTGCCAGCAGCTTAGCTAAGCGGACAGGGGGCGGTGTGACCCAGTACTTC. The complete variable domain, with remaining parts taken from reference TRBV7-2 and TRBJ2-5, reads GAGVSQSPSNKVTEKGKDVELRCDPISGHTALYWYRQSLGQGLEFLIYFQGNSAPDKSGLPSDRFSAERTGGSVSTLTIQRTQQEDSAVYLCASSLAKRTGGGVTQYFGPGTRLLVL.